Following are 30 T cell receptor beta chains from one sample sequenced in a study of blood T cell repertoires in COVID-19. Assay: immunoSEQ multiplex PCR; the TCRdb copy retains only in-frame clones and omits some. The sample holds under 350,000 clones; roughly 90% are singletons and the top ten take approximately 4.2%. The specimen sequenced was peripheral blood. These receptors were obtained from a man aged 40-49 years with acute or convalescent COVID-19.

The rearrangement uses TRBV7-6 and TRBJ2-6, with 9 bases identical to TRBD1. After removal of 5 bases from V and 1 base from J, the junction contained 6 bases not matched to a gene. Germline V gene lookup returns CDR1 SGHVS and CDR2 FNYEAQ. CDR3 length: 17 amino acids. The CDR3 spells CASSLKTGGSGANVLTF. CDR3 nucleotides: TGTGCCAGCAGCCTCAAGACAGGGGGGTCTGGGGCCAACGTCCTGACTTTC. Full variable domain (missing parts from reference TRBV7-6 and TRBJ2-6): GAGVSQSPRYKVTKRGQDVALRCDPISGHVSLYWYRQALGQGPEFLTYFNYEAQQDKSGLPNDRFSAERPEGSISTLTIQRTEQRDSAMYRCASSLKTGGSGANVLTFGAGSRLTVL.

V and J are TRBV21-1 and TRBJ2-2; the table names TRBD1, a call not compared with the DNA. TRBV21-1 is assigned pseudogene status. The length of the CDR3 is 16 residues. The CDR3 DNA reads TGTGCCAGCTATAGTCAAAGGGGCCCGGTCACCGGGGAGCTGTTTTTT. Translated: CASYSQRGPVTGELFF.

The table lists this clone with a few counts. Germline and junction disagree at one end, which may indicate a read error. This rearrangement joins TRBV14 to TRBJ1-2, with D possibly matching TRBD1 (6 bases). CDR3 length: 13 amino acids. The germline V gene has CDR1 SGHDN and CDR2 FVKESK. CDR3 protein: CASSQDQGSLSRF. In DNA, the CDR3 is TGTGCCAGCAGCCAAGATCAGGGGTCCCTCTCACGCTTC.

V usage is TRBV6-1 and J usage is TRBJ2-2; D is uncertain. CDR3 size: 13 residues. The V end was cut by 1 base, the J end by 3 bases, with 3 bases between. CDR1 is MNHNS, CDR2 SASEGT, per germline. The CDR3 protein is CASSEVDTGELFF. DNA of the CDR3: TGTGCCAGCAGTGAAGTCGACACCGGGGAGCTGTTTTTT.

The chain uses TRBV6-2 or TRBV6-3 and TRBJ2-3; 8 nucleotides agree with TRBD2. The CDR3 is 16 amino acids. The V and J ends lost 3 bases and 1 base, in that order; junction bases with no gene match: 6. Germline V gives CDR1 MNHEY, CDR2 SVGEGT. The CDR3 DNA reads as TGTGCCAGCAGTTATCGCCCGGGGGGGGGCACAGATACGCAGTATTTT. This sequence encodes CASSYRPGGGTDTQYF.

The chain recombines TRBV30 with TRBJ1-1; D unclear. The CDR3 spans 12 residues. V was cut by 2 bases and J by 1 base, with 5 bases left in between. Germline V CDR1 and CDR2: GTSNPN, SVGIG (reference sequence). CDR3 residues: CAWSPENTEAFF. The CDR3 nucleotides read TGTGCCTGGAGTCCAGAGAACACTGAAGCTTTCTTT.

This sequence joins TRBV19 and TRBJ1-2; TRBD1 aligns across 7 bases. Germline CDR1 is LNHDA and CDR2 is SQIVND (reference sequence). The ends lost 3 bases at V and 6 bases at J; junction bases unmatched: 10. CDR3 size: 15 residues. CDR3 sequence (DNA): TGTGCCAGTAGTATCCCGGACAGGTGGTATGATGGCTACACCTTC. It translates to CASSIPDRWYDGYTF.

CDR3 DNA sequence: TGCAGCGTTCCGGACAGGTTGGTGACCGGGGAGCTGTTTTTT. Translating gives CSVPDRLVTGELFF. J is TRBJ2-2 and V is TRBV29-1; 7 positions match TRBD1. The germline gives CDR1 SQVTM, CDR2 ANQGSEA. This CDR3 comprises 14 residues. V lost 5 bases, J lost 5 bases, and 8 bases stayed unmatched.

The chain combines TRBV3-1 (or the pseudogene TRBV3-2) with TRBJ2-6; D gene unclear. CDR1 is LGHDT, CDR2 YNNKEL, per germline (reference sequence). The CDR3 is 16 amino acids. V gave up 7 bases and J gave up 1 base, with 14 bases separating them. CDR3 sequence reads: CASTQIVPSGANVLTF. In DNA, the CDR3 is TGTGCCAGCACCCAGATAGTACCTTCTGGGGCCAACGTCCTGACTTTC.

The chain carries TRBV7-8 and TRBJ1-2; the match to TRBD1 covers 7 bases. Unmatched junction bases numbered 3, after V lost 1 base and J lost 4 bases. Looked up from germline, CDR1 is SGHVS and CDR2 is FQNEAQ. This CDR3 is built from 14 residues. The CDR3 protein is CASSLGQGGYGYTF. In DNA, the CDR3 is TGTGCCAGCAGCTTAGGACAGGGCGGCTATGGCTACACCTTC.

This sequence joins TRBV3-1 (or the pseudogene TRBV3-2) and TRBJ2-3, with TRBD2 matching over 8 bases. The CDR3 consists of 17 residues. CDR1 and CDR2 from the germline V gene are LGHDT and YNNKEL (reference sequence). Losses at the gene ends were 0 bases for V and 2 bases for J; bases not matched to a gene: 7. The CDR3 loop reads CASSQDLAGGFTDTQYF. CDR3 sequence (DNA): TGTGCCAGCAGCCAAGATCTGGCGGGGGGATTCACAGATACGCAGTATTTT.

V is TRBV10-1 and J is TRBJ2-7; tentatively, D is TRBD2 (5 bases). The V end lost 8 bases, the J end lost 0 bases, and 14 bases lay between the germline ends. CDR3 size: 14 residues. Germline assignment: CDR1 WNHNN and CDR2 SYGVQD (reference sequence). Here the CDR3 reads CASVLRVCSYEQYF. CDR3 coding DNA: TGCGCCAGCGTGCTGAGGGTTTGCTCCTACGAGCAGTACTTC.

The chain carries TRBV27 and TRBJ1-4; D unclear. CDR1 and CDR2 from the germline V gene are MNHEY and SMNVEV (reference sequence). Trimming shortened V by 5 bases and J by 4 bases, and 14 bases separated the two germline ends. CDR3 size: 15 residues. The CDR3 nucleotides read TGTGCCAGCAGTCCTGCGGTTCCGGGTAATGAAAAACTGTTTTTT. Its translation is CASSPAVPGNEKLFF.

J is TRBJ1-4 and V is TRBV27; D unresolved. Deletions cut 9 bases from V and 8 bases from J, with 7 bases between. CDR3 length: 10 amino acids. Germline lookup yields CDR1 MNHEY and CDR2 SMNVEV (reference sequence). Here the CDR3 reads CASMREKLFF. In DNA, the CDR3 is TGTGCCAGTATGAGGGAAAAACTGTTTTTT.

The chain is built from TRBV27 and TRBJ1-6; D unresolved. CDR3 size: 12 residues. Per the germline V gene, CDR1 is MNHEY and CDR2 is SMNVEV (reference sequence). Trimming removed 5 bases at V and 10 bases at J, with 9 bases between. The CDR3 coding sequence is TGTGCCAGCAGTAAAGTCGGGTCACCCCTCCACTTT. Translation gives CASSKVGSPLHF.

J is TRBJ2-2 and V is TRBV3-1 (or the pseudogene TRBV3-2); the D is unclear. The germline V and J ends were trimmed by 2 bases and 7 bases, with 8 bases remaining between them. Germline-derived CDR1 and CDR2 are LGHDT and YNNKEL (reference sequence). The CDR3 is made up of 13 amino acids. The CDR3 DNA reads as TGTGCCAGCAGCCAATCTGCGGTCGGGGAGCTGTTTTTT. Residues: CASSQSAVGELFF.

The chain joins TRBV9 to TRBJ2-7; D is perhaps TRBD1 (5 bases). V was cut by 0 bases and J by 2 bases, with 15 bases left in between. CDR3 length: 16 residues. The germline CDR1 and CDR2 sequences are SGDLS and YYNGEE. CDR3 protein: CASSVGVRRQTYEQYF. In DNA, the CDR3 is TGTGCCAGCAGCGTAGGCGTACGTCGACAGACCTACGAGCAGTACTTC.

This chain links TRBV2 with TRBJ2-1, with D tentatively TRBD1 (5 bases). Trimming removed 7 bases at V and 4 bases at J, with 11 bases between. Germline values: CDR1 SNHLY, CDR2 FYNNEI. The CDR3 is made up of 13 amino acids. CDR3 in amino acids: CASTLDTYNEQFF. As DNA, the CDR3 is TGTGCCAGCACCCTGGACACTTACAATGAGCAGTTCTTC.

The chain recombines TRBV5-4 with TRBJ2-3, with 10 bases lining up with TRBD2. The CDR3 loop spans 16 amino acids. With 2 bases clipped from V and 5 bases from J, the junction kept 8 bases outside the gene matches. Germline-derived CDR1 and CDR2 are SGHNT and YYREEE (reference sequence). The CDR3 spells CASSLPSGGAGDTQYF. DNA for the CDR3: TGTGCCAGCAGCTTACCAAGCGGGGGGGCGGGAGATACGCAGTATTTT.

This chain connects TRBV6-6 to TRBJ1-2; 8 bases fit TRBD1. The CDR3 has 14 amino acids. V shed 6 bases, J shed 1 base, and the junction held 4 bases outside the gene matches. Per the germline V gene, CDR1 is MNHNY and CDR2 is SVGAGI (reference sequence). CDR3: CASSPGQDNYGYTF. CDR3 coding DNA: TGTGCCAGCAGCCCGGGACAGGATAACTATGGCTACACCTTC.

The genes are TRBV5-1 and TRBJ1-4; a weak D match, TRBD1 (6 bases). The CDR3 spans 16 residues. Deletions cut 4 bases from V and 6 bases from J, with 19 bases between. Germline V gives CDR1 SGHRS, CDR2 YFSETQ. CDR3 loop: CASSPNHRVGDEKLFF. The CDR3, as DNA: TGCGCCAGCAGCCCAAACCACAGGGTTGGGGATGAAAAACTGTTTTTT.

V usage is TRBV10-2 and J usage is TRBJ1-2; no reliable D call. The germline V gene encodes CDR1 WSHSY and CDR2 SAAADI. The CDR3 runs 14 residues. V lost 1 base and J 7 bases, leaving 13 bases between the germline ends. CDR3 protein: CASSEWATLGGYTF. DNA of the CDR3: TGCGCCAGCAGTGAGTGGGCGACCCTCGGTGGCTACACCTTC.

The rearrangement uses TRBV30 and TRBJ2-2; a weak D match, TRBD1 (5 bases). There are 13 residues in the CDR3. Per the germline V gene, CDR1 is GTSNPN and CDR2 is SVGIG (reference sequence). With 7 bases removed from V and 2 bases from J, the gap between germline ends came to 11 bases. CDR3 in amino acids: CASFRANTGELFF. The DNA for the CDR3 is TGTGCCTCCTTCAGGGCAAACACCGGGGAGCTGTTTTTT.

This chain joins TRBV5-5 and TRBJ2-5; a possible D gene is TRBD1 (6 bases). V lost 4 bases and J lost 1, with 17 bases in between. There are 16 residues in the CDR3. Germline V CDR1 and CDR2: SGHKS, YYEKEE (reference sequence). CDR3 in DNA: TGTGCCAGCAGCGGGGGACCAGGGGCCGGCCAAGAGACCCAGTACTTC. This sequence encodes CASSGGPGAGQETQYF.

CDR3 nucleotide sequence: TGTGCCAGCAGTTTCTTAGCGGGGGGCCCGACAGATACGCAGTATTTT. This codes for CASSFLAGGPTDTQYF. This chain joins TRBV6-4 and TRBJ2-3, with TRBD2 matching 10 bases. The CDR3 is made up of 16 amino acids. Germline V gives CDR1 MRHNA, CDR2 SNTAGT. V shed 5 bases, J shed 3 bases, and the junction held 8 bases outside the gene matches.

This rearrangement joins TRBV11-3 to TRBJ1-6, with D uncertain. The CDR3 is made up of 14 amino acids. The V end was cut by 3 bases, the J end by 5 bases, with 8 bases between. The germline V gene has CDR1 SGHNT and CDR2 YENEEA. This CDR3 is CASSLGQDNSPLHF. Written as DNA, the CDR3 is TGTGCCAGCAGCTTGGGTCAGGATAATTCACCCCTCCACTTT. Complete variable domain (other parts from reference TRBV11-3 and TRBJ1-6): EAGVVQSPRYKIIEKKQPVAFWCNPISGHNTLYWYLQNLGQGPELLIRYENEEAVDDSQLPKDRFSAERLKGVDSTLKIQPAELGDSAVYLCASSLGQDNSPLHFGNGTRLTVT.

The CDR3 region is CASTPGRSFGDLWNEQFF. For the CDR3, the DNA is TGTGCCAGCACCCCAGGGAGGTCGTTCGGGGACCTATGGAATGAGCAGTTCTTC. The chain links TRBV11-2 to TRBJ2-1; D is possibly TRBD2 (6 bases). V was clipped by 7 bases and J by 7 bases, with 29 bases between them. CDR1 and CDR2 (germline): SGHAT, FQNNGV. There are 18 residues in the CDR3.

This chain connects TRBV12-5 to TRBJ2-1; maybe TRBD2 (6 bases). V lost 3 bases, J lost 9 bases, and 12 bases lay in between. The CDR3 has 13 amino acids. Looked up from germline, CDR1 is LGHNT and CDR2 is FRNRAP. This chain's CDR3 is CASGFGGFSEQFF. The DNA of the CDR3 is TGTGCTAGTGGTTTCGGGGGATTTAGTGAGCAGTTCTTC.

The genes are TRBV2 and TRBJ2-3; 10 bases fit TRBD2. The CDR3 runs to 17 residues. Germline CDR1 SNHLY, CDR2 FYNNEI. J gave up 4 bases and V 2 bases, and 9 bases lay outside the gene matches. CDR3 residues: CASSELAGALGSDTQYF. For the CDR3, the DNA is TGTGCCAGCAGTGAACTAGCGGGGGCCCTAGGGTCAGATACGCAGTATTTT.

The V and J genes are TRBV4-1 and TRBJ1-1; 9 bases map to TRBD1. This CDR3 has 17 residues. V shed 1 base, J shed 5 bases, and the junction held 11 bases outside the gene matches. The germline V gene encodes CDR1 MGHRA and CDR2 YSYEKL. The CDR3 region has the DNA TGCGCCAGCAGCCAAGTCTATGAGACAGGGGGTGGGACTGAAGCTTTCTTT. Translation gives CASSQVYETGGGTEAFF.